The subject of this entry is one T cell receptor (beta chain). Its antigen is unidentified. Given a much more abundant clone one base away, this may be a read error. The CDR3 ends on some other residue instead of the conserved phenylalanine or tryptophan, so this is likely a read error. This record belongs to a study of CD8+CD57+ T cells in acquired aplastic anemia. Study summary: Sorted cells (CD4+ and CD8+) yielded DNA amounts that averaged around 3.1 ug. Study-wide findings and caveats: Between patients and controls, CD8+ Simpson's diversity did not vary significantly. Shared by patients and controls, 25 to 30 CD8+ CDR3s were abundant in patients.

Genomic DNA was employed as the template in profiling TCR beta VDJ and CDR3. In TCRdb, the reads were re-called with MiXCR into one record per CDR3 protein. The data contain approximately 470,000 distinct CDR3 sequences, around 30% of them singletons. Patients who underwent sequencing had shown CD8+CD57+ cell expansion by flow cytometry. All patients were therapy-naive when blood was sampled. CDR3 size: 14 residues. CDR1 is LNHDA and CDR2 is SQIVND in the germline V gene (reference sequence). V was shortened by 3 bases and J by 1 base, with 7 bases between the two germline ends. The receptor comes from a human donor with aplastic anemia. The sample taken for sequencing was sorted CD4+, CD8+, or CD8+CD57+ T cells (not recorded which) from PBMCs. The chain has TRBV19 and TRBJ1-3; D is undetermined. The CDR3 protein is CASSIGPSGNTIYS. In DNA form, the CDR3 reads TGTGCCAGTAGTATCGGTCCTTCTGGAAACACCATATATTCT.